The 18 T cell receptor beta chains reported below all come from one sample, sequenced in a study of CD8 T cells in ankylosing spondylitis. A single record per CDR3 protein comes from TCRdb applying MiXCR to the 5' RACE reads. Of 200,000 to 250,000 distinct CDR3 sequences in the sample, 10% to 13% were seen once. The sequenced material came from blood, either unsorted or a sorted T cell fraction (not recorded which). Receptors were obtained from a male donor with ankylosing spondylitis or in good health (not recorded which).

There are many counts of this clonotype. This chain uses TRBV6-5 with TRBJ2-3, with TRBD2 identical over 13 bases. Trimming cost V 3 bases and J 9 bases; bases outside gene matches: 15. CDR1 is MNHEY and CDR2 is SVGAGI in the germline V gene. The CDR3 extends over 18 amino acids. CDR3 DNA: TGTGCCAGCAGTTATAACGGTGGACTAGCGGGGGCCAGAGGCACGCAGTATTTT. This gives the protein CASSYNGGLAGARGTQYF.

This clonotype has a count of ten or more. This chain's CDR3 is CASSSTSTPNEQFF. CDR3 in DNA: TGCGCCAGCAGCTCGACTAGCACCCCAAATGAGCAGTTCTTC. The chain combines TRBV5-1 with TRBJ2-1; TRBD2 matches 7 bases. V dropped 3 bases and J dropped 7; count of bases not matched to a gene: 7. The CDR3 is made up of 14 amino acids. Looked up from germline, CDR1 is SGHRS and CDR2 is YFSETQ.

This chain links TRBV24-1 with TRBJ2-3; 13 bases match TRBD2. CDR1 and CDR2 from the germline V gene are KGHDR and SFDVKD. With V trimmed by 5 bases and J by 6 bases, 13 bases remained unmatched. This CDR3 spans 18 amino acids. The CDR3 loop is CATSAPGLAGSTRDTQYF. DNA of the CDR3: TGTGCCACCAGTGCACCGGGACTAGCGGGGTCTACCCGGGATACGCAGTATTTT.

In this sample, this clonotype turned up many times. The V gene is TRBV10-3, the J gene TRBJ1-1, with D tentatively TRBD1 (5 bases). Germline V CDR1 and CDR2: ENHRY, SYGVKD. The ends were cut back, 5 bases at V and 4 bases at J, with 11 bases in the middle. This CDR3 is built from 13 residues. The DNA of the CDR3 is TGTGCCATCAGTCCCCAGGGAGGCACTGAAGCTTTCTTT. It yields the protein CAISPQGGTEAFF.

The table lists this clonotype with many counts. This rearrangement joins TRBV20-1 to TRBJ2-3; D is possibly TRBD1 or TRBD2 (6 bases each). This CDR3 has 14 residues. V lost 3 bases to trimming and J lost 4 bases, with 14 bases between them. Germline lookup yields CDR1 DFQATT and CDR2 SNEGSKA (reference sequence). The DNA for the CDR3 is TGCAGTGCTAGCGGGGGCGCCGAAGCAGATACGCAGTATTTT. This translates into CSASGGAEADTQYF.

This clonotype was picked up a small number of times. J is TRBJ2-2 and V is TRBV4-2, with 9 nucleotides matching TRBD2. This CDR3 comprises 17 residues. After removal of 0 bases from V and 1 base from J, the junction contained 3 bases not matched to a gene. In germline, CDR1 is LGHNA, CDR2 YNFKEQ. This chain's CDR3 is CASSQELAGQNTGELFF. CDR3 DNA: TGTGCCAGCAGCCAAGAGCTAGCGGGGCAGAACACCGGGGAGCTGTTTTTT.

The chain has TRBV20-1 and TRBJ1-5; a weak D match, TRBD1 (6 bases). CDR3 length: 16 amino acids. Trimming cost V 5 bases and J 2 bases, with 19 bases left between them. Germline CDR1 and CDR2: DFQATT and SNEGSKA (reference sequence). In DNA form, the CDR3 reads TGCAGTGCTTCGGGGGGCCCTCCGAAAGGCAATCAGCCCCAGCATTTT. Its protein is CSASGGPPKGNQPQHF.

Here the CDR3 reads CASLSNARSDTQYF. DNA of the CDR3: TGTGCCTCCCTATCGAATGCCCGCTCAGATACGCAGTATTTT. V and J are TRBV2 and TRBJ2-3, with D uncertain. V gave up 11 bases and J gave up 4 bases, with 19 bases separating them. The CDR3 runs 14 residues. The germline V gene encodes CDR1 SNHLY and CDR2 FYNNEI. The full variable domain, rest sourced from reference TRBV2 and TRBJ2-3, is EPEVTQTPSHQVTQMGQEVILRCVPISNHLYFYWYRQILGQKVEFLVSFYNNEISEKSEIFDDQFSVERPDGSNFTLKIRSTKLEDSAMYFCASLSNARSDTQYFGPGTRLTVL.

Ten or more counts support this clonotype. CDR3 in DNA: TGTGCCAGCAGACTCCGACAGGGAACTAGCTCTGGGGCCAACGTCCTGACTTTC. It yields the protein CASRLRQGTSSGANVLTF. V and J are TRBV6-1 and TRBJ2-6; 7 positions agree with TRBD1. Per the germline V gene, CDR1 is MNHNS and CDR2 is SASEGT. CDR3 size: 18 residues. The junction had 11 bases not matched to a gene; V was cut back by 6 bases and J by 0 bases.

In the case of this clonotype: A read error is possible here, since a much larger clone lies one base away. The rearrangement uses TRBV5-1 and TRBJ2-7; D not resolved. Germline V gives CDR1 SGHRS, CDR2 YFSETQ. The V and J ends lost 0 bases and 4 bases respectively, with 8 bases between them. The CDR3 totals 13 residues. The CDR3 coding sequence is TGCGCCAGCAGCTTGGAATCGGGTTACGAGCAGTACTTC. It specifies CASSLESGYEQYF.

This clonotype was observed many times. The chain combines TRBV11-2 with TRBJ2-7, with TRBD2 matching over 14 bases. Germline V gene sequence: CDR1 SGHAT, CDR2 FQNNGV. V lost 4 bases, J lost 2 bases, and 10 bases stayed unmatched. The CDR3 consists of 18 residues. The CDR3 spells CASSSQPGTSGGPYEQYF. The CDR3, as DNA: TGTGCCAGCAGCTCGCAACCCGGGACTAGCGGGGGTCCCTACGAGCAGTACTTC.

This clonotype was seen at least ten times. The chain employs TRBV9 and TRBJ2-7; the match to TRBD1 covers 9 bases. The CDR3 is 15 residues long. Germline V gene sequence: CDR1 SGDLS, CDR2 YYNGEE. V lost 4 bases, J lost 3 bases, and 8 bases stayed unmatched. The DNA of the CDR3 is TGTGCCAGCAGCCCTAGAGACAGGGGGGACTACGAGCAGTACTTC. Amino acid sequence: CASSPRDRGDYEQYF. The full variable domain, its missing parts supplied by reference TRBV9 and TRBJ2-7, is DSGVTQTPKHLITATGQRVTLRCSPRSGDLSVYWYQQSLDQGLQFLIQYYNGEERAKGNILERFSAQQFPDLHSELNLSSLELGDSALYFCASSPRDRGDYEQYFGPGTRLTVT.

This clonotype was counted at least ten times. This rearrangement joins TRBV27 to TRBJ1-2, with 8 bases matching TRBD1. The germline V gene encodes CDR1 MNHEY and CDR2 SMNVEV (reference sequence). With 5 bases clipped from V and 7 bases from J, the junction kept 3 bases outside the gene matches. The CDR3 is 12 amino acids. CDR3 sequence reads: CASSTGQGGYTF. DNA for the CDR3: TGTGCCAGCAGTACAGGACAGGGTGGCTACACCTTC.

In this sample, this clonotype turned up many times. CDR3 coding DNA: TGCGCCAGCAGCTTCGTCGAGGGTGACACTGAAGCTTTCTTT. Translated, it gives CASSFVEGDTEAFF. V and J are TRBV5-1 and TRBJ1-1; D uncertain. The CDR3 is made up of 14 amino acids. Between the trimmed V and J ends, which lost 2 bases and 3 bases, there was a span of 11 bases. The V gene's germline CDR1 is SGHRS and CDR2 YFSETQ.

This sequence joins TRBV5-1 and TRBJ1-2; tentative D call: TRBD1 (5 bases). Trimming removed 0 bases at V and 7 bases at J, with 10 bases between. This CDR3 region has 13 residues. Germline CDR1 is SGHRS and CDR2 is YFSETQ. CDR3 in amino acids: CASSLAGDVGYTF. The CDR3 nucleotides read TGCGCCAGCAGCTTGGCTGGGGACGTTGGCTACACCTTC.

In this sample, this clonotype turned up many times. V usage is TRBV5-5 and J usage is TRBJ2-7, with D perhaps TRBD1 or TRBD2 (5 bases each). There are 14 residues in the CDR3. V lost 4 bases, J lost 7 bases, and 18 bases lay in between. Germline CDR1 SGHKS, CDR2 YYEKEE (reference sequence). As DNA, the CDR3 is TGTGCCAGCAGCCTGGGGACGGGTTCGCGGGAGCAGTACTTC. It specifies CASSLGTGSREQYF.

This clonotype was recorded a few times. This chain uses TRBV28 with TRBJ2-3; no firm D call. This CDR3 has 12 residues. Trimming shortened V by 4 bases and J by 4 bases, and 6 bases separated the two germline ends. Germline V lookup: CDR1 MDHEN, CDR2 SYDVKM. The CDR3 DNA is TGTGCCAGCAGTTCCAAACCAGATACGCAGTATTTT. Translation: CASSSKPDTQYF.

Turning to this clonotype: Given a much more abundant clone one base away, this may be a read error. This chain connects TRBV6-1 to TRBJ1-4; D gene uncertain. This CDR3 is built from 14 residues. In germline, CDR1 is MNHNS, CDR2 SASEGT. CDR3 residues: CASSRDATNEILFF. As DNA, the CDR3 is TGTGCCAGCAGTCGGGATGCAACTAATGAAATACTGTTTTTT.